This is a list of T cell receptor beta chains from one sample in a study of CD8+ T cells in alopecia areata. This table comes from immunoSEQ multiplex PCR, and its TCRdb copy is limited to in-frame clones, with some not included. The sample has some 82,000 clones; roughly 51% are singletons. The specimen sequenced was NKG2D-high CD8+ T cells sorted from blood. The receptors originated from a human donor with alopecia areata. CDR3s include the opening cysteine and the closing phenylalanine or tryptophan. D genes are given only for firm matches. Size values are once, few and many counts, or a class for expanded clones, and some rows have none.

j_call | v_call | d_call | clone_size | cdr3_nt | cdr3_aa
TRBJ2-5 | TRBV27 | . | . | TGTGCCAGCAGCCAAGGAGAGACCCAGTACTTC | CASSQGETQYF
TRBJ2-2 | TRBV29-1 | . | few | TGCAGCGTTGCCTTCCTGGGCAGATCGAACACCGGGGAGCTGTTTTTT | CSVAFLGRSNTGELFF
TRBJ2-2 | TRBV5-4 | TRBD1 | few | TGTGCCAGCAGCTTCGGGACAGGGAACACCGGGGAGCTGTTTTTT | CASSFGTGNTGELFF
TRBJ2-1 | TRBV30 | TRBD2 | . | TGTGCCCACACCCCACTAGCGGGAAGTTACAATGAGCAGTTCTTC | CAHTPLAGSYNEQFF
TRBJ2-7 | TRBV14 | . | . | TGTGCCAGCAGCTCGCCGAGGACAGCATCCTACGAGCAGTACTTC | CASSSPRTASYEQYF
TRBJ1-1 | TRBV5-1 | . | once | TGCGCCAGCAGCCCAGTTTCAGCGAACACTGAAGCTTTCTTT | CASSPVSANTEAFF
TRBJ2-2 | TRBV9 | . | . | TGTGCCAGCAGCGGACAGAACACCGGGGAGCTGTTTTTT | CASSGQNTGELFF
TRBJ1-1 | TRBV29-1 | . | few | TGCAGCGTTCCTGGACTCAGGGAGGGGACTGAAGCTTTCTTT | CSVPGLREGTEAFF
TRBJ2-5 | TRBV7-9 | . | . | TGTGCCAGCACCAAAGAGGTCCAGAAAGAGACCCAGTACTTC | CASTKEVQKETQYF
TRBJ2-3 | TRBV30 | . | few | TGTGCCTGGAGTGTAGTTGATACGCAGTATTTT | CAWSVVDTQYF
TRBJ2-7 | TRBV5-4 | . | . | TGTGCCAGCAGCCCGGACCCTTCCGAGCAGTACTTC | CASSPDPSEQYF
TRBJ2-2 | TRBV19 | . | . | TGTGCCAGTAGTATCCGTCCCGGACACCTTTCCACCGGGGAGCTGTTTTTT | CASSIRPGHLSTGELFF
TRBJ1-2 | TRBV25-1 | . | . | TGTGCCAGCAGTGCGTACGGTTCGGGGGTCTATGGCTACACCTTC | CASSAYGSGVYGYTF
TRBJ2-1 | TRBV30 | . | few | TGTGCCTGGAGTGTCTCTTACCCGCCCCCTGAGCAGTTCTTC | CAWSVSYPPPEQFF
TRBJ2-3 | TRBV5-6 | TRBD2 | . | TGTGCCAGCAGCACACTAGCGGGGGCCCGCACAGATACGCAGTATTTT | CASSTLAGARTDTQYF
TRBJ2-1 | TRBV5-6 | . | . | TGTGCCCGGGACTACAATGAGCAGTTCTTC | CARDYNEQFF
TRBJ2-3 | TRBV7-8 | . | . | TGTGCCAGCAGCTCCCGCCCAGATACGCAGTATTTT | CASSSRPDTQYF
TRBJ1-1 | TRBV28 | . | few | TGTGCCAGCACCGGGGGTACCACTGAAGCTTTCTTT | CASTGGTTEAFF
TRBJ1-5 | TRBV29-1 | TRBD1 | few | TGCAGCGTCCAGACAGGGGATAGCAATCAGCCCCAGCATTTT | CSVQTGDSNQPQHF
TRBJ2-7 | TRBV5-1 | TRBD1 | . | TGCGCCAGCAGCTCGGGACAGGGGGGGACCTCCTACGAGCAGTACTTC | CASSSGQGGTSYEQYF
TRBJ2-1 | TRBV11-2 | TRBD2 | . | TGTGCCAGCAGCATGGGGACTAGCGGGAGGGCCGTTGAGCAGTTCTTC | CASSMGTSGRAVEQFF
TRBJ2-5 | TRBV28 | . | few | TGTGCCAGCACGCCGGGACTGGGACAAGAGACCCAGTACTTC | CASTPGLGQETQYF
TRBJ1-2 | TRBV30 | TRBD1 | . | TGTGCCTGGAGGACGGTGGAGGGGGCGCGGTATGGCTACACCTTC | CAWRTVEGARYGYTF
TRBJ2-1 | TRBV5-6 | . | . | TGTGCCAGCAGCTTGGATCAAGGGTTCTATGAGCAGTTCTTC | CASSLDQGFYEQFF
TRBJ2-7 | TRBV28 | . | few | TGTGCCAGCAGTTTACCAGGGATGCCAGGCTACGAGCAGTACTTC | CASSLPGMPGYEQYF
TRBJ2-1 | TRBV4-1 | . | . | TGCGCCAGCAGCCAGTCTCCAAGCGGGCGGGACAATGAGCAGTTCTTC | CASSQSPSGRDNEQFF
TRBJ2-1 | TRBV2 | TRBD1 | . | TGTGCCAGCAGTACAGGACAGGGGAGGCATGAGCAGTTCTTC | CASSTGQGRHEQFF
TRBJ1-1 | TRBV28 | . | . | TGTGCCAGCACCTCTTGGACACGGATGTCAGCTTTCTTT | CASTSWTRMSAFF
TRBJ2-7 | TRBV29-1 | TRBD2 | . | TGCAGCGTTGAGGGACTAGGTACCGAGCAGTACTTC | CSVEGLGTEQYF